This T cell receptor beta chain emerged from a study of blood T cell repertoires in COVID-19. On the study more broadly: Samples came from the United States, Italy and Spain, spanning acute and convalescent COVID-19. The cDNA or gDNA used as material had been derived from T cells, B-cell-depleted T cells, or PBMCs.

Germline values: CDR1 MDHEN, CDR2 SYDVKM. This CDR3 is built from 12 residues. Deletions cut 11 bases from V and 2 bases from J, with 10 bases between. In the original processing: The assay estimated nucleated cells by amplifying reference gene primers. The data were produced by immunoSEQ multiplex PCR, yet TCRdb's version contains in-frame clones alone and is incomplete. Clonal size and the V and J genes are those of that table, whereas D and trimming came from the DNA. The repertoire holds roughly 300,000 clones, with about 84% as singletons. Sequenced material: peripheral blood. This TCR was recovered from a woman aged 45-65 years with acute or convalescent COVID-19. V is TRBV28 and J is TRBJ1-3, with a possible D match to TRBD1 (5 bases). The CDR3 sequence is CALAGPGNTIYF. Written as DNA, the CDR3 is TGTGCCCTGGCAGGGCCTGGAAACACCATATATTTT.